Listed below are T cell receptor beta chains from one sample, sequenced in a study of T cell responses to AZD1222 COVID-19 vaccine. Assay used: immunoSEQ multiplex PCR; TCRdb lists only in-frame clones, some missing. The sample carries around 130,000 clones, 90% recorded once. Material: peripheral blood, obtained 28 days after the second dose of the MenACWY control vaccine. These TCRs come from an adult who received the MenACWY meningococcal vaccine as a control. The CDR3 runs from the conserved cysteine through the conserved F or W. A D gene is named only where the DNA matches it firmly. The size of a clone is reported for some rows only, either as once, few or many, or as a class for expanded clones.

J	size	V	D	CDR3	DNA
TRBJ2-3	few	TRBV5-8	TRBD2	CASRKRSGRAGGDTQYF	TGTGCCAGCAGAAAGCGCAGCGGGAGGGCCGGTGGAGATACGCAGTATTTT
TRBJ2-3	NA	TRBV7-2	NA	CASSYFPASYSTDTQYF	TGTGCCAGCAGCTATTTCCCCGCTAGCTATAGCACAGATACGCAGTATTTT
TRBJ2-1	NA	TRBV29-1	NA	CSVETPRSRNEQFF	TGCAGCGTTGAAACCCCGCGATCGCGCAATGAGCAGTTCTTC
TRBJ2-1	NA	TRBV19	TRBD2	CASSTVAGGFNEQFF	TGTGCCAGTAGTACCGTAGCGGGAGGATTCAATGAGCAGTTCTTC
TRBJ2-5	NA	TRBV10-3	NA	CAISGAAIRETQYF	TGTGCCATCAGTGGGGCTGCTATTCGGGAGACCCAGTACTTC
TRBJ2-5	NA	TRBV2	NA	CASSEDTTPWTQYF	TGTGCCAGCAGTGAAGATACAACCCCGTGGACCCAGTACTTC
TRBJ1-3	NA	TRBV6-5	NA	CASSYGLSSGNTIYF	TGTGCCAGCAGTTACGGGTTGAGCTCTGGAAACACCATATATTTT
TRBJ2-1	NA	TRBV5-6	TRBD2	CASTRGGLAGRDEQFF	TGTGCCAGCACGCGTGGGGGACTAGCGGGAAGAGATGAGCAGTTCTTC
TRBJ1-6	NA	TRBV6-6	NA	CASSRQSNSYNSPLHF	TGTGCCAGCAGTCGACAGTCCAACTCCTATAATTCACCCCTCCACTTT
TRBJ1-2	NA	TRBV28	TRBD1	CASSPDGDRNYGYTF	TGTGCCAGCAGCCCTGACGGGGACAGAAACTATGGCTACACCTTC
TRBJ2-5	NA	TRBV9	NA	CASSVSDSRKTQYF	TGTGCCAGCAGCGTAAGTGACAGTCGGAAGACCCAGTACTTC
TRBJ2-3	NA	TRBV12-2	NA	CASRLVNWGDTQYF	TGTGCAAGTCGCTTAGTTAACTGGGGGGATACGCAGTATTTT
TRBJ1-5	NA	TRBV10-3	TRBD1	CAIRGTGSNQPQHF	TGTGCCATCAGAGGGACAGGGAGCAATCAGCCCCAGCATTTT
TRBJ1-5	NA	TRBV6-1	NA	CASSDNRDYNQPQHF	TGTGCCAGCAGTGACAACCGGGACTACAATCAGCCCCAGCATTTT